What follows describes a single TCR beta chain. One end of the junction is discordant with germline, which a read error may explain. The authors amplified TCR beta CDR3 regions from RNA transcripts. An initial RT-PCR round employing HTBI primers preceded a second-round multiplex PCR. TCRdb called the multiplex PCR reads again in MiXCR, with one record for every CDR3 protein. Seen here are 650,000 to 900,000 distinct CDR3 sequences, roughly 40% observed once, and the top ten hold roughly 46%. These data originate in a study of Graves' ophthalmopathy and Graves' hyperthyroidism. The PBMCs had their origin in less than 13 ml of fresh peripheral blood. The germline gives CDR1 SGHVS, CDR2 FQNEAQ. This CDR3 region has 13 residues.

J is TRBJ1-1 and V is TRBV7-8, with D perhaps TRBD1 (5 bases). The sequenced sample was peripheral blood. This receptor was identified in an adult man with Graves' ophthalmopathy. The CDR3 bases are TGTGTCAGCAGCCCGGGGGTTGACACTGAAGCTTTCTTT. Protein: CVSSPGVDTEAFF.